This TCR beta chain was sequenced during a study of OX40 agonist ivuxolimab in advanced cancers. Per germline, CDR1 LGHNA and CDR2 YNFKEQ. This CDR3 region has 18 residues. J lost 7 bases, V lost 4 bases, and 14 bases had no gene match. The assay was immunoSEQ multiplex PCR, and TCRdb's table has in-frame clones only and misses some. The table lists tens of thousands of clones, about 91% of them singletons, with about 12% in the top ten. Sequencing used CD4+ or CD8+ T cells sorted from blood, obtained in a trial of the OX40 agonist ivuxolimab. The chain couples TRBV4-2 to TRBJ1-6; 9 positions match TRBD1. The receptor was isolated from an adult with an advanced solid tumor such as melanoma, head and neck, liver or kidney cancer. Here the CDR3 reads CASSPNWDRVSPNSPLHF. The CDR3 nucleotides are TGTGCCAGCAGCCCCAACTGGGACAGGGTTTCTCCAAATTCACCCCTCCACTTT.